Given below is one TCR beta chain in context. Its antigen is still unknown. The sample comes from a study of T-cell memory formation after mild COVID-19. The TCR alpha and TCR beta cDNA libraries, bearing sample barcodes and UMIs, were generated by 5'RACE using constant-segment primers. In TCRdb, the 5' RACE reads were re-called with MiXCR into one record per CDR3 protein. The sample holds roughly 180,000 distinct CDR3 sequences, about 18% seen once. The germline V gene has CDR1 LGHNA and CDR2 YSLEER. V was shortened by 0 bases and J by 10 bases, with 13 bases between the two germline ends. This CDR3 has 14 amino acids. Study-level points and caveats: While clones contracting from day 15 to 85 were balanced between CD4 and CD8, later expanders leaned CD4+. CM and EM subsets held most contracting CD4+ clones; EMRA held CD8+ ones.

The rearrangement uses TRBV4-3 and TRBJ2-4; D unclear. The sample was PBMCs or a T cell subset sorted from them (not recorded which). The sequence was obtained from a man aged 18 to 29 who had mild COVID-19 (a few samples of this study predate the infection). Cell type and time point are not known. Written as DNA, the CDR3 is TGCGCCAGCAGCCAAGAGGTGGGCGTGGAAATTCAGTACTTC. It is translated as CASSQEVGVEIQYF.